Below, 27 T cell receptor beta chains from the same sample are listed, as sequenced in a study of blood T cell repertoires in COVID-19. Sequencing was performed with immunoSEQ multiplex PCR; in TCRdb, only in-frame clones are kept and a portion is missing. Of approximately 200,000 clones listed, more than 75% are singletons. Sequencing input: peripheral blood. These receptors were collected from a man aged 35-49 years with acute or convalescent COVID-19.

The V and J genes are TRBV18 and TRBJ1-2; 9 nucleotides line up with TRBD1. V lost 2 bases and J lost 5; bases outside the gene matches: 6. The CDR3 loop spans 15 amino acids. The germline V gene has CDR1 KGHSH and CDR2 LQKENI. The CDR3 sequence: CASSPGTGTGYGYTF. For the CDR3, the DNA is TGTGCCAGCTCACCAGGTACCGGGACAGGGTATGGCTACACCTTC.

This clone was counted only a few times. The same CDR3 arises from other DNA sequences in this sample as well. The chain's CDR3 is CSAQRGGEGGYTF. CDR3 in DNA: TGCAGCGCTCAACGGGGGGGAGAAGGTGGCTACACCTTC. This chain connects TRBV29-1 to TRBJ1-2; tentatively, D is TRBD1 (5 bases). The V gene lost 7 bases and the J gene lost 7 bases, with 19 bases spanning the gap. Germline V gene lookup returns CDR1 SQVTM and CDR2 ANQGSEA. The CDR3 is 13 amino acids.

The chain employs TRBV3-1 (or the pseudogene TRBV3-2) and TRBJ1-1; 9 nucleotides align to TRBD1. V was clipped by 2 bases and J by 7 bases; unmatched bases: 11. The CDR3 is 16 residues long. The germline gives CDR1 LGHDT, CDR2 YNNKEL (reference sequence). The chain's CDR3 is CASSQLRGTGFGEAFF. The CDR3 nucleotides read TGTGCCAGCAGCCAACTCAGAGGGACAGGGTTCGGTGAAGCTTTCTTT.

The CDR3 DNA is TGTGCCACCAGTGACCTTCCCGGGCAGCCCCAGCATTTT. The encoded protein is CATSDLPGQPQHF. The chain has TRBV24-1 and TRBJ1-5; D is unresolved. The CDR3 consists of 13 residues. Germline V gives CDR1 KGHDR, CDR2 SFDVKD. The V end lost 4 bases, the J end lost 7 bases, and 10 bases lay between the germline ends.

The chain has TRBV6-2 or TRBV6-3 and TRBJ1-5; D ambiguous. This CDR3 region has 14 residues. Germline lookup yields CDR1 MNHEY and CDR2 SVGEGT. Trimming shortened V by 4 bases and J by 7 bases, and 14 bases separated the two germline ends. The CDR3 protein is CASSWPGEGQPQHF. The DNA for the CDR3 is TGTGCCAGCAGTTGGCCCGGTGAGGGACAGCCCCAGCATTTT.

The gene calls are TRBV5-6 and TRBJ2-7; TRBD1 might be the D (8 bases). V lost 4 bases and J lost 2, with 13 bases in between. The V gene's germline CDR1 is SGHDT and CDR2 YYEEEE. The CDR3 is 14 amino acids. CDR3 DNA sequence: TGTGCCAGCAGCGAAACAGGGGGGGCCTACGAGCAGTACTTC. Amino acid sequence: CASSETGGAYEQYF. Drawing the rest from reference TRBV5-6 and TRBJ2-7, the complete variable domain is DAGVTQSPTHLIKTRGQQVTLRCSPKSGHDTVSWYQQALGQGPQFIFQYYEEEERQRGNFPDRFSGHQFPNYSSELNVNALLLGDSALYLCASSETGGAYEQYFGPGTRLTVT.

This clone was found a few times. This sequence joins TRBV5-1 and TRBJ1-4, with 8 bases identical to TRBD1. V shed 4 bases and J 8 bases; nucleotides not matched to a gene: 4. This CDR3 has 13 residues. Germline V gene lookup returns CDR1 SGHRS and CDR2 YFSETQ. CDR3 loop: CASSMGTGEKLFF. In DNA, the CDR3 is TGCGCCAGCAGCATGGGGACAGGAGAAAAACTGTTTTTT.

The chain uses TRBV5-8 and TRBJ2-7, with D perhaps matching TRBD1 (5 bases). The V and J ends lost 1 base and 3 bases respectively, with 11 bases between them. CDR1 and CDR2 from the germline V gene are SGHTS and YDEGEE. CDR3 length: 14 residues. CDR3 loop: CASSLRGRNYEQYF. In DNA form, the CDR3 reads TGTGCCAGCAGCTTGAGGGGAAGGAACTACGAGCAGTACTTC. Filled out from reference TRBV5-8 and TRBJ2-7, the complete variable domain reads EAGVTQSPTHLIKTRGQQATLRCSPISGHTSVYWYQQALGLGLQFLLWYDEGEERNRGNFPPRFSGRQFPNYSSELNVNALELEDSALYLCASSLRGRNYEQYFGPGTRLTVT.

This rearrangement joins TRBV3-1 (or the pseudogene TRBV3-2) to TRBJ2-1, with 7 bases fitting TRBD2. With 4 bases clipped from V and 10 bases from J, the junction kept 7 bases outside the gene matches. CDR3 size: 13 residues. The germline CDR1 and CDR2 sequences are LGHDT and YNNKEL (reference sequence). The CDR3 DNA reads as TGTGCCAGCAGCCGCGGACTAGTTGGGGAGCAGTTCTTC. It codes for CASSRGLVGEQFF.

V is TRBV6-6 and J is TRBJ1-4; no reliable D call. Germline loops: CDR1 MNHNY, CDR2 SVGAGI (reference sequence). The V gene lost 2 bases and the J gene lost 8 bases, with 6 bases spanning the gap. This CDR3 has 12 amino acids. The CDR3 protein is CASSYGGEKLFF. The CDR3 DNA reads TGTGCCAGCAGTTACGGCGGGGAAAAACTGTTTTTT.

The chain employs TRBV6-5 and TRBJ1-2; 7 positions match TRBD1. Trimming at V came to 6 bases and at J to 6 bases, leaving 10 bases not matched to a gene. Germline assignment: CDR1 MNHEY and CDR2 SVGAGI. This CDR3 is built from 14 residues. As DNA, the CDR3 is TGTGCCAGCAGCCATCTCACAGGGGAGGATGGCTACACCTTC. Its protein product is CASSHLTGEDGYTF.

This chain connects TRBV30 to TRBJ1-6, with D perhaps matching TRBD1 (5 bases). Trimming took off 0 bases at V and 5 bases at J, with 14 bases between the two ends. CDR1 is GTSNPN, CDR2 SVGIG, per germline (reference sequence). The CDR3 runs to 16 residues. The chain's CDR3 is CAWSVPRDRDNSPLHF. The DNA of the CDR3 is TGTGCCTGGAGTGTCCCCAGGGATAGAGATAATTCACCCCTCCACTTT.

This chain uses TRBV18 with TRBJ1-2, with 10 bases identical to TRBD1. V shed 3 bases, J shed 3 bases, and the junction held 7 bases outside the gene matches. CDR3 length: 16 amino acids. Germline CDR1 and CDR2: KGHSH and LQKENI. CDR3 in DNA: TGTGCCAGCTCACCTTATTTAGGGACAGGGGACTATGGCTACACCTTC. As protein: CASSPYLGTGDYGYTF.

V is TRBV5-4 and J is TRBJ1-1; TRBD1 matches 7 bases. There are 16 residues in the CDR3. The V and J ends lost 3 bases and 4 bases, in that order; junction bases with no gene match: 12. CDR1 and CDR2 from the germline V gene are SGHNT and YYREEE (reference sequence). The CDR3 protein is CASSSSGGGGVTEAFF. CDR3 coding DNA: TGTGCCAGCAGCTCCTCCGGTGGAGGGGGCGTCACTGAAGCTTTCTTT.

This clone has a single count. The chain is built from TRBV25-1 and TRBJ1-1; unclear D gene. Germline V gene lookup returns CDR1 MGHDK and CDR2 SYGVNS. This CDR3 has 11 amino acids. With 10 bases removed from V and 4 bases from J, the gap between germline ends came to 10 bases. The CDR3 protein is CATTSRTEAFF. The CDR3 nucleotides read TGTGCCACCACCAGTCGCACTGAAGCTTTCTTT. The full variable domain, in which reference TRBV25-1 and TRBJ1-1 provide the parts outside the CDR3, is EADIYQTPRYLVIGTGKKITLECSQTMGHDKMYWYQQDPGMELHLIHYSYGVNSTEKGDLSSESTVSRIRTEHFPLTLESARPSHTSQYLCATTSRTEAFFGQGTRLTVV.

The genes are TRBV7-2 and TRBJ2-7; possible D gene TRBD2, 5 bases. The CDR3 consists of 15 residues. V lost 3 bases and J 0 bases, leaving 12 bases between the germline ends. Germline V gene data show CDR1 as SGHTA and CDR2 as FQGNSA. CDR3 in DNA: TGTGCCAGCAGCTTCAGGACTGGGCTCTCCTACGAGCAGTACTTC. This sequence encodes CASSFRTGLSYEQYF.

CDR3 residues: CASSRSGGIVYGYTF. The DNA of the CDR3 is TGTGCCAGCAGTCGCTCGGGGGGAATAGTCTATGGCTACACCTTC. J is TRBJ1-2 and V is TRBV4-2; TRBD1 might be the D (5 bases). Trimming took off 6 bases at V and 4 bases at J, with 18 bases between the two ends. Germline-derived CDR1 and CDR2 are LGHNA and YNFKEQ. This CDR3 region has 15 residues.

V usage is TRBV7-2 and J usage is TRBJ2-5; 11 positions match TRBD2. V shed 5 bases, J shed 3 bases, and the junction held 5 bases outside the gene matches. The CDR3 extends over 15 amino acids. Germline CDR1 SGHTA, CDR2 FQGNSA. The CDR3 sequence is CASSNSGGGKETQYF. The CDR3 DNA reads as TGTGCCAGCAGCAATAGCGGGGGGGGAAAAGAGACCCAGTACTTC.

The V call is TRBV18, the J call TRBJ2-5, with TRBD1 matching 7 bases. The V segment lost 3 bases and the J segment 3 bases; nucleotides outside the gene matches: 10. CDR1 is KGHSH and CDR2 is LQKENI in the germline V gene. The CDR3 runs to 16 residues. CDR3 bases: TGTGCCAGCTCACCCCCTCGGACGACAGGGAAAGAGACCCAGTACTTC. Its protein is CASSPPRTTGKETQYF.

The V gene is TRBV10-3, the J gene TRBJ1-1; TRBD1 matches 8 bases. The V gene end was trimmed by 6 bases and the J gene end by 6 bases; junction bases not matched to a gene: 0. The CDR3 has 11 residues. The germline CDR1 and CDR2 sequences are ENHRY and SYGVKD. The DNA for the CDR3 is TGTGCCATCAGACAGGGGGCTGAAGCTTTCTTT. The encoded protein is CAIRQGAEAFF.

V and J are TRBV7-3 and TRBJ2-3; TRBD2 aligns across 12 bases. Germline V gene lookup returns CDR1 SGHTA and CDR2 FQGTGA. CDR3 length: 19 residues. Trimming removed 6 bases from V and 3 bases from J; junction bases left unmatched: 16. This CDR3 is CASSSQPLLAGGQTDTQYF. In nucleotides, the CDR3 is TGTGCCAGCAGTTCGCAACCTCTACTAGCGGGGGGCCAAACAGATACGCAGTATTTT.

This sequence joins TRBV11-2 and TRBJ2-5; 10 bases are shared with TRBD2. The CDR3 sequence is 14 residues long. Germline lookup yields CDR1 SGHAT and CDR2 FQNNGV. The V and J ends lost 3 bases and 5 bases, in that order; junction bases with no gene match: 3. The CDR3 here is CASSFTSGAETQYF. CDR3 nucleotide sequence: TGTGCCAGCAGCTTTACTAGCGGGGCCGAGACCCAGTACTTC.

The chain has TRBV7-9 and TRBJ2-1; weak D call: TRBD2 (5 bases). The CDR3 loop spans 16 amino acids. CDR1 and CDR2 from the germline V gene are SEHNR and FQNEAQ (reference sequence). V gave up 1 base and J gave up 8 bases, with 18 bases separating them. Here the CDR3 DNA reads TGTGCCAGCAGCTTAGTCCGGGATTCTCTAGGAGATGAGCAGTTCTTC. It translates to CASSLVRDSLGDEQFF. The whole variable domain, remainder taken from reference TRBV7-9 and TRBJ2-1, is DTGVSQNPRHKITKRGQNVTFRCDPISEHNRLYWYRQTLGQGPEFLTYFQNEAQLEKSRLLSDRFSAERPKGSFSTLEIQRTEQGDSAMYLCASSLVRDSLGDEQFFGPGTRLTVL.

This clone was detected only once. The V gene is TRBV9, the J gene TRBJ2-5; D possibly corresponds to TRBD2 (7 bases). The ends were cut back, 0 bases at V and 0 bases at J, with 15 bases in the middle. Germline assignment: CDR1 SGDLS and CDR2 YYNGEE. This CDR3 has 17 amino acids. Here the CDR3 reads CASSVGSGGGYQETQYF. Here the CDR3 DNA reads TGTGCCAGCAGCGTAGGGTCAGGCGGGGGCTACCAAGAGACCCAGTACTTC.

This chain connects TRBV15 to TRBJ1-5; no clear D. V dropped 1 base and J dropped 0 bases, with 7 bases sitting between them. The CDR3 is 15 residues long. Germline-derived CDR1 and CDR2 are LNHNV and YYDKDF (reference sequence). DNA for the CDR3: TGTGCCACCAGCAGAGTTACAGCTAGCAATCAGCCCCAGCATTTT. This encodes CATSRVTASNQPQHF. Full variable domain (remainder filled in from reference TRBV15 and TRBJ1-5): DAMVIQNPRYQVTQFGKPVTLSCSQTLNHNVMYWYQQKSSQAPKLLFHYYDKDFNNEADTPDNFQSRRPNTSFCFLDIRSPGLGDTAMYLCATSRVTASNQPQHFGDGTRLSIL.

Only one count was recorded for this clone. The chain links TRBV7-2 to TRBJ2-3; maybe TRBD1 (6 bases). Trimming removed 5 bases at V and 2 bases at J, with 17 bases between. The CDR3 is 16 amino acids. Per the germline V gene, CDR1 is SGHTA and CDR2 is FQGNSA. CDR3 nucleotides: TGTGCCAGCAGCCAGGGGACCATCAAGACCACAGATACGCAGTATTTT. Protein: CASSQGTIKTTDTQYF.

CDR3 nucleotides: TGTGCCAGTAGTAACATAGCTACGGGTTCCGGGGAGCTGTTTTTT. As protein: CASSNIATGSGELFF. The V call is TRBV19, the J call TRBJ2-2; no clear D gene. The length of the CDR3 is 15 residues. The V and J ends lost 4 bases and 6 bases respectively, with 15 bases between them. Looked up from germline, CDR1 is LNHDA and CDR2 is SQIVND (reference sequence). Full variable domain (remainder filled in from reference TRBV19 and TRBJ2-2): DGGITQSPKYLFRKEGQNVTLSCEQNLNHDAMYWYRQDPGQGLRLIYYSQIVNDFQKGDIAEGYSVSREKKESFPLTVTSAQKNPTAFYLCASSNIATGSGELFFGEGSRLTVL.